This T cell receptor (beta chain) is from a study of T cells in Graves' hyperthyroidism and ophthalmopathy. TCR beta CDR3 region amplification was performed from RNA transcripts. Carried out on the TCR CDR3, a first-round RT-PCR used the HTBI primer set. TCRdb redid the calling of the multiplex PCR reads with MiXCR, one entry per CDR3 protein. The table shows around 610,000 distinct CDR3 sequences, with around 15% occurring only once. Germline V CDR1 and CDR2: MGHRA, YSYEKL. V dropped 2 bases and J dropped 6 bases, with 13 bases sitting between them. The CDR3 covers 14 residues. This clonotype was observed a few times.

The J gene is TRBJ1-1, the V gene TRBV4-1, with D possibly matching TRBD1 (5 bases). The sequencing input was blood. The clonotype comes from a woman aged 40 to 50 with Graves' ophthalmopathy. The CDR3 spells CASSQTWDSAEAFF. The CDR3 bases are TGCGCCAGCAGCCAAACGTGGGACTCCGCTGAAGCTTTCTTT.